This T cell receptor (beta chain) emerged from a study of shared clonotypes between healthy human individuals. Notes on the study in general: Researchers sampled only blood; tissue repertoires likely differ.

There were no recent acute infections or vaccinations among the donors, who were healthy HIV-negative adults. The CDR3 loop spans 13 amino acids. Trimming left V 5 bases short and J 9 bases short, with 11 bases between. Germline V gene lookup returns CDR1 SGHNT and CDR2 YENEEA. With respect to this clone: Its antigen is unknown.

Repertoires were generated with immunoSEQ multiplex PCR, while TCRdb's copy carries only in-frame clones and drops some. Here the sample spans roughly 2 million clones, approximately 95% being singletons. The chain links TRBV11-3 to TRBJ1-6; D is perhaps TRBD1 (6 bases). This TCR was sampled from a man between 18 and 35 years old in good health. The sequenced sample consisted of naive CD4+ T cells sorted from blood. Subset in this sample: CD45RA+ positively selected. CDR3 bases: TGTGCCAGCAGCAGAGGGGGTAGTTCACCCCTCCACTTT. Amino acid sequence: CASSRGGSSPLHF.